Sequencing of this T cell receptor (beta chain) was carried out in a study of spatial heterogeneity in lung cancer. Study background: Raw reads showed each unique TCR and UMI combination turning up more than ten times on average.

By share of the sample, this clonotype is medium-sized (0.01 to 0.1%). Its antigen is as yet unknown. All TCR cDNA molecules were individually tagged with a unique molecular identifier. TCRdb redid the calling of the 5' RACE reads with MiXCR, one entry per CDR3 protein. Of about 80,000 distinct CDR3 sequences in the sample, about a fifth were seen once. The length of the CDR3 is 10 residues. Germline V gene lookup returns CDR1 SQVTM and CDR2 ANQGSEA. Trimming took off 6 bases at V and 1 base at J, with 3 bases between the two ends. Overall study results and limits: At resection, ubiquitous expanded tumor TCRs appeared in blood more than at follow-up.

Time point denoted: sample taken at primary tumor resection. Tumor, nontumor lung or frozen PBMC supplied whole RNA that was sequenced unsorted. The source is a male donor with early-stage non-small cell lung cancer. Sequencing was performed on PBMCs, taken at surgery. The chain links TRBV29-1 to TRBJ1-1; D remains ambiguous. Written as DNA, the CDR3 is TGCAGCGTGAAGAACACTGAAGCTTTCTTT. Its translation is CSVKNTEAFF.